This TCR beta chain derives from a study of blood T cell repertoires in COVID-19. Overall study context: Sources were T cells, B-cell-depleted T cells, or PBMCs; the material itself was cDNA or gDNA.

Under the authors' procedure: Amplification with reference gene primers provided the estimates of nucleated cell counts. Sequenced by immunoSEQ multiplex PCR; TCRdb stores in-frame clones only, minus some. V, J and clone size are those of that table, while D and trimming were read from the DNA. Among roughly 480,000 clones listed, 89% were seen once. A Seattle source enrolled patients during active infection and followed them longitudinally. The germline V gene has CDR1 LNHDA and CDR2 SQIVND (reference sequence). This CDR3 contains 15 residues. Trimming shortened V by 4 bases and J by 1 base, and 11 bases separated the two germline ends.

Input material: peripheral blood. The TCR sequence derives from a man younger than 35 with COVID-19, enrolled during active disease. This rearrangement joins TRBV19 to TRBJ1-5, with a tentative D call TRBD1 (6 bases). The CDR3: CASSNLGQSNQPQHF. CDR3 in DNA: TGTGCCAGTAGTAATCTTGGACAGAGCAATCAGCCCCAGCATTTT.